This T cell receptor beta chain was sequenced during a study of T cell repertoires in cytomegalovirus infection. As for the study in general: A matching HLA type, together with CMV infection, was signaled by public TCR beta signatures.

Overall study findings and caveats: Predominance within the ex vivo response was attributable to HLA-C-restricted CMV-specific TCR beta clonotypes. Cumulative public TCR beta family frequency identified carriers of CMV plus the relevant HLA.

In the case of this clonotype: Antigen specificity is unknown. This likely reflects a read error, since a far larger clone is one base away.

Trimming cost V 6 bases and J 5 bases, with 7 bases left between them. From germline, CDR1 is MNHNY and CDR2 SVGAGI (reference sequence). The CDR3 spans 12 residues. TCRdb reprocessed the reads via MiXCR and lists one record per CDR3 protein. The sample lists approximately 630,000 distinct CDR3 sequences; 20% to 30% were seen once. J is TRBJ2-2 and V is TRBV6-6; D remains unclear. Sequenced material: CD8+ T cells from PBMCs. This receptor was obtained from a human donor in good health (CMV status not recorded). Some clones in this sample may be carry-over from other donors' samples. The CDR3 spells CASRYGTGELFF. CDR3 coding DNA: TGTGCCAGCAGATACGGGACCGGGGAGCTGTTTTTT.